The clone carrying this T cell receptor (beta chain) is large (0.1 to 1%) in the sample. Its specificity is not known. V lost 4 bases and J lost 8; bases outside the gene matches: 12. The germline V gene encodes CDR1 DFQATT and CDR2 SNEGSKA (reference sequence). The CDR3 is 15 amino acids. Multiplex PCR (32 V and 13 J primers) was used to amplify the TCR beta CDR3. TCRdb recomputed calls from the multiplex PCR reads with MiXCR, one row per CDR3 protein. The sample contains several thousand distinct CDR3 sequences, roughly half of which appear only once. The entry originates in a study of immune heterogeneity within non-small cell lung tumors. The wider study: There were several squamous cell carcinomas, 10 non-squamous carcinomas and 1 tumor not otherwise specified.

TCRs were amplified from 450 to 700 ng gDNA of bulk tumor per sample. The authors collected several far-apart biopsies from each primary tumor during surgery. The study enrolled patients with untreated, newly diagnosed non-small cell lung cancer who underwent curative surgery. Study findings and constraints: T-cell receptor beta clonotypes at high frequency differed largely between individual patients. Site-unique high-frequency clones occurred alongside identical dominant CDR3 beta clonotypes that recurred across tumor sites within a patient.

The sequence came from a man in his sixties or seventies with non-small cell lung cancer. The chain carries TRBV20-1 and TRBJ2-1; TRBD1 agrees at 9 bases. The specimen was lung tumor tissue. CDR3 nucleotide sequence: TGCAGTGCTAAGGGACAGGGAGGACGGTGGGATGAGCAGTTCTTC. Translating it yields CSAKGQGGRWDEQFF.